This T cell receptor (beta chain) was sequenced in a study of control samples from healthy donors and cancer patients (dated by TCRdb to the early 2020s). This clone was seen a single time. Its antigen target is currently unknown. No per-base quality is available; no much larger clone lies one base away. The trim is 0 bases for V and 2 bases for J, with a gap of 12 bases between the germline ends. The germline V gene sets CDR1 to SGHRS and CDR2 to YFSETQ. The CDR3 holds 15 amino acids from the cysteine to the phenylalanine. The DNA shown is the 45-base CDR3, in frame from base 1. Library preparation used the immunoSEQ multiplex PCR assay. Drawn from immuneACCESS, this table holds only the in-frame rearrangements with V and J called that TCRdb kept. Clones are partly lost; checked studies trace under half to an unresolved V gene and leave the rest unexplained. Within this sample are roughly 59,000 clones, with 92% of them counted one time only. The ten largest clones represent about 1.5% of the sample.

Sequencing was carried out using PBMCs. Recombination joined TRBV5-1 with TRBJ2-7; the D region is possibly TRBD1 or TRBD2, each matching across 7 bases. The sequence was collected from a man aged 35-49 years with colorectal cancer. The CDR3 reads as follows: CASSLAGGQTYEQYF. The DNA is TGCGCCAGCAGCTTGGCGGGGGGACAGACCTACGAGCAGTACTTC. With the portions outside the CDR3 filled from the reference TRBV5-1 and TRBJ2-7 genes, the complete variable region becomes KAGVTQTPRYLIKTRGQQVTLSCSPISGHRSVSWYQQTPGQGLQFLFEYFSETQRNKGNFPGRFSGRQFSNSRSEMNVSTLELGDSALYLCASSLAGGQTYEQYFGPGTRLTVT.